This T cell receptor beta chain is from a study of identical twins. This clonotype came up a few times. Its antigen is still unknown. The study's findings and limits: Modelling approaches yielded underestimates of out-of-frame TCR alpha sharing between monozygotic twins.

TCRdb reprocessed the 5' RACE reads with MiXCR, giving one entry per CDR3 protein. Of approximately 210,000 distinct CDR3 sequences detected, 6.5% appear once; the ten largest clones hold about 14%. Donors were all healthy Caucasians. Per the germline V gene, CDR1 is DFQATT and CDR2 is SNEGSKA (reference sequence). Deletions cut 0 bases from V and 7 bases from J, with 9 bases between. This CDR3 has 13 residues. These sequences were also reported in another study, on T cells expressing NK-cell markers. That investigation notes: Among eight sequenced donors, seven carried HCMV seropositivity while one was seronegative. Dominant NKG2C+ clonotypes were found to form about 1.0-8% of CD8+ T cells in six donors.

This TCR was sampled from a woman between 18 and 29 years old in good health. The J gene is TRBJ1-4, the V gene TRBV20-1, with no clear D. The sequenced sample consisted of CD8+ T cells sorted from blood. Written as DNA, the CDR3 is TGCAGTGCTAGAGAAGAGGGCGGTGAAAAACTGTTTTTT. Its protein product is CSAREEGGEKLFF.